This T cell receptor (beta chain) was retrieved from a study of blood T cell repertoires in COVID-19. Libraries were prepared by immunoSEQ multiplex PCR; TCRdb keeps only in-frame clonotypes and omits some of them. This sample yields 150,000 to 200,000 clones, of which over 75% are seen a single time; more than 2.5% belongs to the top ten. The CDR3 runs 15 residues. Germline assignment: CDR1 LGHDT and CDR2 YNNKEL (reference sequence). Trimming pared 1 base from V and 7 bases from J, leaving 17 bases between. The chain combines TRBV3-1 (or the pseudogene TRBV3-2) with TRBJ2-7; a weak D match, TRBD2 (5 bases). The receptor's source is a man in his 60s with acute or convalescent COVID-19. Specimen: peripheral blood. CDR3 protein: CASSQGTSGSGEQYF. The CDR3 DNA follows: TGTGCCAGCAGCCAAGGGACTTCAGGTTCGGGAGAGCAGTACTTC.